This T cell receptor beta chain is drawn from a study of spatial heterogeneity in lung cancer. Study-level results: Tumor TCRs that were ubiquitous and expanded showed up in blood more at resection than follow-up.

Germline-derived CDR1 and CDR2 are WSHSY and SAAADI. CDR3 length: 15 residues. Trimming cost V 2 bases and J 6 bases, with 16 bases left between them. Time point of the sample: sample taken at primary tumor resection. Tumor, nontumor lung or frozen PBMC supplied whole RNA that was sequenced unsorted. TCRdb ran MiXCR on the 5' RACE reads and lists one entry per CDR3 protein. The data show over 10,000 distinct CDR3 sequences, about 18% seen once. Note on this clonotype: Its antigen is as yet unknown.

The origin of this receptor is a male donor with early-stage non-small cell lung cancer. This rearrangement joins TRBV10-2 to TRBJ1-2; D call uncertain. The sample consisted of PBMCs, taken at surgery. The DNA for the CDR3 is TGCGCCAGCAGTGAGCCGGCGAAGTGGGGTAATGGCTACACCTTC. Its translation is CASSEPAKWGNGYTF.